The 14 T cell receptor beta chains below were found in one sample sequenced in a study of blood T cell repertoires in COVID-19 (dated by TCRdb to the early 2020s). The receptor library was made with the immunoSEQ multiplex PCR assay. The clones in this table, taken by TCRdb from immuneACCESS, are in-frame only. Not every clone is retained; where verified, under half of the shortfall comes from an unresolved V gene, and the cause of the rest is unknown. The sample table records approximately 210,000 clones; 82% of these occur just once. About an eighth of the sample rests with the top ten. Sequenced sample: peripheral blood. Receptor source: a middle-aged woman with acute or convalescent COVID-19.

This clone came up a few times. This chain joins TRBV7-8 and TRBJ1-5; 9 nucleotides agree with TRBD1. Trimming at V came to 5 bases and at J to 4 bases, leaving 12 bases not matched to a gene. Germline CDR1 and CDR2: SGHVS and FQNEAQ. The CDR3 has 17 residues. The CDR3 spells CASSARRTGDGNQPQHF. CDR3 DNA: TGTGCCAGCAGCGCCCGACGGACAGGGGACGGGAATCAGCCCCAGCATTTT.

This clone was observed a few times. The chain has TRBV6-5 and TRBJ2-1; weak D call: TRBD2 (5 bases). There are 13 residues in the CDR3. V dropped 7 bases and J dropped 8 bases, with 15 bases sitting between them. CDR1 and CDR2 (germline): MNHEY, SVGAGI. The chain's CDR3 is CASMPSTRHEQFF. CDR3 DNA sequence: TGTGCCAGCATGCCTAGCACTCGGCATGAGCAGTTCTTC.

The J gene is TRBJ1-1, the V gene TRBV10-3; D gene unclear. Trimming shortened V by 0 bases and J by 0 bases, and 8 bases separated the two germline ends. Per the germline V gene, CDR1 is ENHRY and CDR2 is SYGVKD. CDR3 length: 15 residues. In DNA form, the CDR3 reads TGTGCCATCAGTGAGTCACAGCCACTGAACACTGAAGCTTTCTTT. It is translated as CAISESQPLNTEAFF.

This chain connects TRBV25-1 to TRBJ1-2, with 10 nucleotides matching TRBD1. The CDR3 consists of 17 residues. Looked up from germline, CDR1 is MGHDK and CDR2 is SYGVNS. V lost 3 bases and J lost 4; bases outside the gene matches: 11. CDR3 nucleotide sequence: TGTGCCAGCAGTGATTGGGACAGGGGCTTAAACGGCTATGGCTACACCTTC. This translates into CASSDWDRGLNGYGYTF.

V gene TRBV9 combines with J gene TRBJ2-7; maybe TRBD2 (5 bases). The CDR3 runs to 14 residues. Germline assignment: CDR1 SGDLS and CDR2 YYNGEE. V was pared by 4 bases and J by 2 bases, with 13 bases between. The CDR3 coding sequence is TGTGCCAGCAGCCCCCGTGTGAGGGCCTACGAGCAGTACTTC. It translates to CASSPRVRAYEQYF.

V is TRBV14 and J is TRBJ2-2, with 7 bases matching TRBD1. J gave up 0 bases and V 4 bases, and 8 bases lay outside the gene matches. This CDR3 spans 17 amino acids. Germline V lookup: CDR1 SGHDN, CDR2 FVKESK. In nucleotides, the CDR3 is TGTGCCAGCAGCCTGGGACAGTGGCCGTCGAACACCGGGGAGCTGTTTTTT. Encoded protein: CASSLGQWPSNTGELFF.

This clone was counted only a few times. V gene TRBV11-2 combines with J gene TRBJ2-1, with 7 bases matching TRBD2. Germline trimming cut 4 bases from V and 15 bases from J; bases unmatched to any gene: 9. Germline V CDR1 and CDR2: SGHAT, FQNNGV. The CDR3 runs 12 residues. The CDR3 region is CASSSRERGLFF. Written as DNA, the CDR3 is TGTGCCAGCAGCTCGCGGGAGAGGGGCCTGTTCTTC.

This clone has more than one count but fewer than ten. At the DNA level, this CDR3 is encoded by other sequences in the same sample as well. The V and J genes are TRBV10-3 and TRBJ1-3; 7 bases line up with TRBD1. Trimming took 10 bases from V and 4 from J; bases not matched to a gene: 1. CDR3 length: 11 amino acids. Germline assignment: CDR1 ENHRY and CDR2 SYGVKD. In nucleotides, the CDR3 is TGTGCCACGGGACAGGGAAACACCATATATTTT. Its protein product is CATGQGNTIYF.

The chain joins TRBV7-3 to TRBJ2-3; the match to TRBD2 covers 8 bases. Germline V gives CDR1 SGHTA, CDR2 FQGTGA. The CDR3 is 15 residues long. J was trimmed by 2 bases and V by 0 bases; bases with no gene match: 1. Written as DNA, the CDR3 is TGTGCCAGCAGCTTAACCGGGGGGGACACAGATACGCAGTATTTT. It is translated as CASSLTGGDTDTQYF.

This chain uses TRBV6-6 with TRBJ2-1, with 11 bases fitting TRBD2. This CDR3 region has 17 residues. CDR1 and CDR2 (germline): MNHNY, SVGAGI (reference sequence). V trimming: 5 bases; J trimming: 0 bases; junction bases outside the gene matches: 6. The chain's CDR3 is CASSPELAGVSYNEQFF. CDR3 bases: TGTGCCAGCAGTCCCGAACTAGCGGGAGTCTCCTACAATGAGCAGTTCTTC.

This clone was seen a single time. The chain recombines TRBV19 with TRBJ1-2; 7 nucleotides line up with TRBD1. The CDR3 length is 14 residues. Germline CDR1 reads LNHDA; CDR2 reads SQIVND (reference sequence). J gave up 7 bases and V 7 bases, and 12 bases lay outside the gene matches. DNA of the CDR3: TGTGCCAGTACCCTTGGAGGGGGCGGGTCTGGCTACACCTTC. Its protein product is CASTLGGGGSGYTF. The whole variable domain, filled in from reference TRBV19 and TRBJ1-2, reads DGGITQSPKYLFRKEGQNVTLSCEQNLNHDAMYWYRQDPGQGLRLIYYSQIVNDFQKGDIAEGYSVSREKKESFPLTVTSAQKNPTAFYLCASTLGGGGSGYTFGSGTRLTVV.

This chain uses TRBV27 with TRBJ2-7; possibly TRBD1 for D (6 bases). Germline CDR1 reads MNHEY; CDR2 reads SMNVEV (reference sequence). Trimming removed 6 bases from V and 0 bases from J, with 12 bases in between. The CDR3 sequence is 14 residues long. In DNA, the CDR3 is TGTGCCAGCAGCCTATCACAGGGCTCCTACGAGCAGTACTTC. Encoded protein: CASSLSQGSYEQYF.

The DNA of the CDR3 is TGTGCCAGCAGCATACAGGGACTAGCGGCCTCCTACAATGAGCAGTTCTTC. This encodes CASSIQGLAASYNEQFF. V and J are TRBV5-8 and TRBJ2-1; TRBD2 aligns across 11 bases. The V segment lost 4 bases and the J segment 0 bases; nucleotides outside the gene matches: 6. Germline values: CDR1 SGHTS, CDR2 YDEGEE. The CDR3 spans 17 residues.

V is TRBV24-1 and J is TRBJ2-2, with 9 bases identical to TRBD1. CDR1 and CDR2 from the germline V gene are KGHDR and SFDVKD. Germline trimming cut 5 bases from V and 1 base from J; bases unmatched to any gene: 4. This CDR3 comprises 16 residues. CDR3 sequence: CATSVPGQGNTGELFF. CDR3 sequence (DNA): TGTGCCACCAGTGTTCCGGGACAGGGGAACACCGGGGAGCTGTTTTTT.